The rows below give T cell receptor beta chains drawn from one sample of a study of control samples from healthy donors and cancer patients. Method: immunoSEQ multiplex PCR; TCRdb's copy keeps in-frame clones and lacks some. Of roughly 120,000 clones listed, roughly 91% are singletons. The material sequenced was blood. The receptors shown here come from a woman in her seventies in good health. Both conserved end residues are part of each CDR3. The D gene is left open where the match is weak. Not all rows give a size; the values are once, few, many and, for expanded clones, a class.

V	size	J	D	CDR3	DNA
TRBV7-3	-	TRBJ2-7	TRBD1	CASTQDRDTYEQYF	TGTGCCAGCACCCAGGACAGGGACACCTACGAGCAGTACTTC
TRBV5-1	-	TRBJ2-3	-	CASSLRRTDTQYF	TGCGCCAGCAGCTTACGACGGACAGATACGCAGTATTTT
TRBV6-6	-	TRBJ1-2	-	CASREGGAHGYTF	TGTGCCAGCAGGGAGGGGGGGGCTCATGGCTACACCTTC
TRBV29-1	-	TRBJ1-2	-	CSAADSRGYTF	TGCAGCGCCGCGGACAGTCGGGGCTACACCTTC
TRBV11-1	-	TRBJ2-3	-	CASSPRTGFTDTQYF	TGTGCCAGCAGCCCAAGGACCGGCTTCACAGATACGCAGTATTTT
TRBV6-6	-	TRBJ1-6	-	CASSRLGGGAGNSPLHF	TGTGCCAGCAGTCGGTTGGGTGGGGGCGCAGGGAATTCACCCCTCCACTTT
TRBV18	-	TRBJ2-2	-	CASSPQADMNTGELFF	TGTGCCAGCTCACCACAGGCTGACATGAACACCGGGGAGCTGTTTTTT
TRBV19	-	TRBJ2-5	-	CARQGGETQYF	TGTGCCAGGCAGGGGGGGGAGACCCAGTACTTC
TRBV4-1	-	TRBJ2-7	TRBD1	CASSQEGRGLYEQYF	TGCGCCAGCAGCCAAGAGGGCAGGGGGCTCTACGAGCAGTACTTC
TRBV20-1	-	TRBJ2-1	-	CSASVVAAYNEQFF	TGCAGTGCTAGTGTGGTAGCGGCCTACAATGAGCAGTTCTTC
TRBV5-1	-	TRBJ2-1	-	CASSFRGYNEQFF	TGCGCCAGCAGCTTTCGAGGGTATAATGAGCAGTTCTTC
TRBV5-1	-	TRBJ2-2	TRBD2	CASSLPGGTNTGELFF	TGCGCCAGCAGCTTGCCGGGGGGGACGAACACCGGGGAGCTGTTTTTT
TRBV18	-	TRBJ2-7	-	CASSREAGILNYEQYF	TGTGCCAGCTCACGGGAGGCCGGGATCCTAAACTACGAGCAGTACTTC
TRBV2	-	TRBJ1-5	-	CASKARQNSNQPQHF	TGTGCCAGCAAGGCCCGACAGAATAGCAATCAGCCCCAGCATTTT
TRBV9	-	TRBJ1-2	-	CASSPPQGIGGYTF	TGTGCCAGCAGCCCTCCTCAGGGGATTGGTGGCTACACCTTC
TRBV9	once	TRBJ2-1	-	CASSVGAESSYNEQFF	TGTGCCAGCAGCGTAGGGGCGGAAAGCTCCTACAATGAGCAGTTCTTC
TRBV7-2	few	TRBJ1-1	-	CASSLTEQAFF	TGTGCCAGCAGCTTAACAGAACAAGCTTTCTTT
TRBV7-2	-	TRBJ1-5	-	CASSLAPGQGQPQHF	TGTGCCAGCAGCTTAGCACCGGGGCAGGGGCAGCCCCAGCATTTT
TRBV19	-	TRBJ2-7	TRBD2	CASRPASGGFHEQYF	TGTGCCTCGAGGCCCGCTAGCGGGGGATTCCACGAGCAGTACTTC
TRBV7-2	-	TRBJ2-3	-	CASSPTSGAHDTQYF	TGTGCCAGCAGCCCGACGTCGGGGGCGCATGATACGCAGTATTTT
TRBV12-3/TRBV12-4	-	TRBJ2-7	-	CASMGPKYEQYF	TGTGCCAGCATGGGACCGAAGTACGAGCAGTACTTC
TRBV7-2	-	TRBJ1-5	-	CASSFRSSNQPQHF	TGTGCCAGCAGCTTTCGGTCAAGCAATCAGCCCCAGCATTTT
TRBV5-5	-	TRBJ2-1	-	CASSLAGTDSYNEQFF	TGTGCCAGCAGCTTGGCCGGGACCGACTCCTACAATGAGCAGTTCTTC
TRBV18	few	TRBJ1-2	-	CASSPRAEANYGYTF	TGTGCCAGCTCACCACGGGCAGAAGCTAACTATGGCTACACCTTC
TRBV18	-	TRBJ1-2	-	CASSQSQGSNYGYTF	TGTGCCAGCTCACAATCACAGGGTTCGAACTATGGCTACACCTTC
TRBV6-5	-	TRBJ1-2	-	CASSYGQGNYGYTF	TGTGCCAGCAGTTACGGGCAGGGGAACTATGGCTACACCTTC
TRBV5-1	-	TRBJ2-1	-	CASTLESSSYNEQFF	TGCGCCAGCACCTTAGAATCCAGCTCCTACAATGAGCAGTTCTTC
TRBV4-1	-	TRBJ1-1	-	CASSPQAAGRNTEAFF	TGCGCCAGCAGCCCTCAGGCCGCGGGTAGAAACACTGAAGCTTTCTTT
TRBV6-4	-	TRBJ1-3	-	CASSGSPPLGSGNTIYF	TGTGCCAGCAGTGGGTCCCCCCCGCTGGGCTCTGGAAACACCATATATTTT
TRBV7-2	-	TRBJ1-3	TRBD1	CASSSDRYSGNTIYF	TGTGCCAGCAGCTCGGACAGGTACTCTGGAAACACCATATATTTT
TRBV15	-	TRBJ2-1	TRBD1	CATSGPPTGHNEQFF	TGTGCCACCAGCGGCCCTCCGACAGGGCACAATGAGCAGTTCTTC
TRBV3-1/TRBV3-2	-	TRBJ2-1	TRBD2	CASSPLGGDNEQFF	TGTGCCAGCAGCCCGCTTGGGGGGGACAATGAGCAGTTCTTC
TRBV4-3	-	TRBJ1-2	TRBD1	CASSPGGGMYGYTF	TGCGCCAGCAGCCCCGGAGGGGGCATGTATGGCTACACCTTC
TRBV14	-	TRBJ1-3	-	CASSPGGGNTIYF	TGTGCCAGCAGCCCGGGGGGAGGAAACACCATATATTTT
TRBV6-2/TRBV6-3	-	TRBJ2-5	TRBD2	CASSKPANGGETQYF	TGTGCCAGCAGTAAACCGGCCAACGGGGGGGAGACCCAGTACTTC
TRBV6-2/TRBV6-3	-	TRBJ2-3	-	CASSSLTDTQYF	TGTGCCAGCAGTTCCCTCACAGATACGCAGTATTTT
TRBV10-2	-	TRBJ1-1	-	CASRTQWNTEAFF	TGCGCCAGCAGGACCCAGTGGAACACTGAAGCTTTCTTT
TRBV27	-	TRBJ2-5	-	CASSRGWLQETQYF	TGTGCCAGCAGCCGGGGGTGGCTTCAAGAGACCCAGTACTTC
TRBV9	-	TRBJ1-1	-	CASSAGDSRTEAFF	TGTGCCAGCAGCGCCGGGGACTCTCGCACTGAAGCTTTCTTT
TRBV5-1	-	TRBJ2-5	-	CASSFGLVIGETQYF	TGCGCCAGCAGCTTCGGGCTAGTGATTGGAGAGACCCAGTACTTC
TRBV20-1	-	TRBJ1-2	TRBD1	CSASTTAGGDYGYTF	TGCAGTGCTAGTACTACGGCAGGGGGCGACTATGGCTACACCTTC
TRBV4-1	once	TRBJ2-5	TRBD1	CASSQTGVGETQYF	TGCGCCAGCAGCCAAACAGGGGTCGGAGAGACCCAGTACTTC
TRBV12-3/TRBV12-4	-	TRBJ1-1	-	CASVGQPNTEAFF	TGTGCCAGCGTAGGACAACCGAACACTGAAGCTTTCTTT
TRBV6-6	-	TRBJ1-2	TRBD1	CASSYSRDRGYGYTF	TGTGCCAGCAGTTACTCTCGGGACAGGGGCTATGGCTACACCTTC
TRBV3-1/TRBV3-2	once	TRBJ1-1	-	CASSQGLNTEAFF	TGTGCCAGCAGCCAAGGGTTGAACACTGAAGCTTTCTTT
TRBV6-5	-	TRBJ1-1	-	CASSYSTPRHTEAFF	TGTGCCAGCAGTTACTCGACACCCAGGCACACTGAAGCTTTCTTT
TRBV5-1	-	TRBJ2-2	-	CASSIRGGELFF	TGCGCCAGCAGCATCCGAGGTGGGGAGCTGTTTTTT
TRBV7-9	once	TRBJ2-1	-	CASSLSTDNEQFF	TGTGCCAGCAGCTTATCTACCGACAATGAGCAGTTCTTC
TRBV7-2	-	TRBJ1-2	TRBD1	CASSQVAGGNYGYTF	TGTGCCAGCAGCCAAGTGGCAGGGGGAAACTATGGCTACACCTTC
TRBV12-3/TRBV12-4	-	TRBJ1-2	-	CASGAGGGYTF	TGTGCCAGCGGGGCTGGGGGTGGCTACACCTTC
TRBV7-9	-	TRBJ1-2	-	CASSYEGEGGYTF	TGTGCCAGCAGCTATGAGGGGGAGGGTGGCTACACCTTC
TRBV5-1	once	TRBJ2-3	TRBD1	CASRQGAGDTQYF	TGCGCCAGCAGACAGGGGGCCGGGGATACGCAGTATTTT
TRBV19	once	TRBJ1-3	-	CASSPGRHLSGNTIYF	TGTGCCAGTAGTCCCGGTAGACATCTCTCTGGAAACACCATATATTTT
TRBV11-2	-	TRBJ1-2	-	CASSLEGALGGYTF	TGTGCCAGCAGCTTAGAGGGGGCGCTAGGAGGCTACACCTTC
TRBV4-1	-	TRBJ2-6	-	CASSQPLDYRTGANVLTF	TGCGCCAGCAGCCAACCCCTGGACTACCGTACTGGGGCCAACGTCCTGACTTTC